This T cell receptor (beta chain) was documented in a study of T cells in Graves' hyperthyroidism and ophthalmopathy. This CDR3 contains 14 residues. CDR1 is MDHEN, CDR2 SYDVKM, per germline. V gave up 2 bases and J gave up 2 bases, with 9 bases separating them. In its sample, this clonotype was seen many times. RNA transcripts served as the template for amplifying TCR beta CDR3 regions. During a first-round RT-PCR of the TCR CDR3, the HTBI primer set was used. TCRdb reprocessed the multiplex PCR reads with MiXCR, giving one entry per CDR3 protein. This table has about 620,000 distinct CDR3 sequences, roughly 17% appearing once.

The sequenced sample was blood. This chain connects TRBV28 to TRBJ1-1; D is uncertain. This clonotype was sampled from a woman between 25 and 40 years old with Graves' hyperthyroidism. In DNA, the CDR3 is TGTGCCAGCAGTTTACAGTTGGCCAACACTGAAGCTTTCTTT. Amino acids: CASSLQLANTEAFF.